Below, 2 T cell receptor beta chains from the same sample are listed, as sequenced in a study of blood T cell repertoires in COVID-19. Only in-frame clones appear in the TCRdb table, and some are missing; sequencing was by immunoSEQ multiplex PCR. The repertoire holds 110,000 or so clones, with more than 65% as singletons. The sequenced sample was peripheral blood. The receptors were sampled from a woman older than 75 with active or convalescent COVID-19.

The genes are TRBV15 and TRBJ1-4, with TRBD1 identical over 8 bases. There are 12 residues in the CDR3. Germline V gene data show CDR1 as LNHNV and CDR2 as YYDKDF (reference sequence). V lost 11 bases and J lost 7; bases outside the gene matches: 6. CDR3 loop: CAAGQGPEKLFF. CDR3 sequence (DNA): TGTGCCGCCGGACAGGGCCCTGAAAAACTGTTTTTT.

The chain combines TRBV7-8 with TRBJ2-7; TRBD2 agrees at 7 bases. The V gene end was trimmed by 3 bases and the J gene end by 1 base; junction bases not matched to a gene: 6. The CDR3 is made up of 15 amino acids. The germline V gene has CDR1 SGHVS and CDR2 FQNEAQ. CDR3 sequence: CASSFARTRSYEQYF. The CDR3 DNA reads as TGTGCCAGCAGCTTCGCCCGGACTAGGTCCTACGAGCAGTACTTC.